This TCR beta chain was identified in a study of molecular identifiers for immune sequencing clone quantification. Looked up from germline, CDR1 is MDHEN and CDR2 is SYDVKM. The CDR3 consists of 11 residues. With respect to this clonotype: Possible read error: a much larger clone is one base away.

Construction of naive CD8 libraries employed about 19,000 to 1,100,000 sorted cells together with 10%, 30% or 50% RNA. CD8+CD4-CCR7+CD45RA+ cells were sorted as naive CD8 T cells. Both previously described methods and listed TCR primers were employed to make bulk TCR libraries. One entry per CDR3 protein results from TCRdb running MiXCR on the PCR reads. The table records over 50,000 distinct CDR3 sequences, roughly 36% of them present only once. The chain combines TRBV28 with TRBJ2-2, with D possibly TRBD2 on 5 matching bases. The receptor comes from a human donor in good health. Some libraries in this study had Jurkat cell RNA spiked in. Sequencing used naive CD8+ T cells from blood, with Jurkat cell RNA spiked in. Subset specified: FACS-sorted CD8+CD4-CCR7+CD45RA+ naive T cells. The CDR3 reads CASTHSGELLF. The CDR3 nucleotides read TGTGCCAGCACCCACTCCGGGGAGCTGTTATTT.